These 8 T cell receptor beta chains originate from one sample sequenced in a study of blood T cell repertoires in COVID-19. Data came from immunoSEQ multiplex PCR; TCRdb stores just in-frame clones and leaves some out. The data contain hundreds of thousands of clones, 80% to 85% of them singletons. The sample consisted of PBMCs or T cells enriched from blood (not recorded which). The receptors here all came from a man aged 40-50 years who had been exposed to COVID-19.

There are a few counts of this clone. This chain links TRBV11-2 with TRBJ2-1, with a possible D match to TRBD2 (5 bases). The V end lost 4 bases, the J end lost 6 bases, and 16 bases lay between the germline ends. CDR1 SGHAT and CDR2 FQNNGV come from the germline V gene. The CDR3 loop spans 15 amino acids. The DNA for the CDR3 is TGTGCCAGCAGCTACGGGATTAACCCGGGCAATGAGCAGTTCTTC. Its translation is CASSYGINPGNEQFF.

The V and J genes are TRBV19 and TRBJ2-3; D unclear. Germline V gives CDR1 LNHDA, CDR2 SQIVND (reference sequence). Trimming shortened V by 5 bases and J by 1 base, and 13 bases separated the two germline ends. This CDR3 comprises 15 residues. The CDR3 region is CASSLAIRGTDTQYF. In DNA, the CDR3 is TGTGCCAGTAGTCTGGCCATCCGGGGCACAGATACGCAGTATTTT.

In its sample, this clone was seen a few times. The V call is TRBV7-8, the J call TRBJ1-6; D remains unclear. The CDR3 sequence is 12 residues long. The V end was cut by 5 bases, the J end by 8 bases, with 7 bases between. Germline loops: CDR1 SGHVS, CDR2 FQNEAQ. The CDR3 coding sequence is TGTGCCAGCAGCAACATTGATTCACCCCTCCACTTT. Translated: CASSNIDSPLHF.

The chain carries TRBV5-8 and TRBJ1-5; no clear D. V was trimmed by 1 base and J by 0 bases, leaving 5 bases between them. The CDR3 covers 14 residues. Germline lookup yields CDR1 SGHTS and CDR2 YDEGEE. CDR3: CASSLLVSNQPQHF. The CDR3 DNA is TGTGCCAGCAGCTTGTTAGTTAGCAATCAGCCCCAGCATTTT. Variable domain in full (rest from reference TRBV5-8 and TRBJ1-5): EAGVTQSPTHLIKTRGQQATLRCSPISGHTSVYWYQQALGLGLQFLLWYDEGEERNRGNFPPRFSGRQFPNYSSELNVNALELEDSALYLCASSLLVSNQPQHFGDGTRLSIL.

The chain is built from TRBV19 and TRBJ2-1, with D possibly TRBD2 on 6 matching bases. V was pared by 6 bases and J by 9 bases, with 24 bases between. Germline CDR1 is LNHDA and CDR2 is SQIVND (reference sequence). This CDR3 spans 16 amino acids. In DNA, the CDR3 is TGTGCCAGTAGGCGAGGGGAGGTTTTGGCGCAGGGTGAGCAGTTCTTC. This sequence encodes CASRRGEVLAQGEQFF.

This clone was seen just once. The chain has TRBV29-1 and TRBJ2-2, with D possibly matching TRBD2 (6 bases). Trimming removed 7 bases from V and 6 bases from J, with 18 bases in between. The CDR3 contains 14 residues. Germline V gene sequence: CDR1 SQVTM, CDR2 ANQGSEA. The DNA of the CDR3 is TGCAGCGGTGAGGACGGGAGAGAGGCCGGGGAGCTGTTTTTT. As protein: CSGEDGREAGELFF.

The chain employs TRBV9 and TRBJ2-1; 13 positions match TRBD2. The CDR3 has 18 residues. V dropped 1 base and J dropped 4; count of bases not matched to a gene: 8. Looked up from germline, CDR1 is SGDLS and CDR2 is YYNGEE. CDR3 amino acids: CASSVIPPGLAGYNEQFF. The DNA of the CDR3 is TGTGCCAGCAGCGTAATACCCCCGGGACTAGCGGGATACAATGAGCAGTTCTTC.

The rearrangement links TRBV6-5 to TRBJ2-7; 9 bases line up with TRBD1. Germline CDR1 reads MNHEY; CDR2 reads SVGAGI. After removal of 2 bases from V and 4 bases from J, the junction contained 6 bases not matched to a gene. This CDR3 is built from 15 residues. The CDR3 loop reads CASSYAGQGRYEQYF. The CDR3 DNA reads TGTGCCAGCAGTTACGCGGGACAGGGACGTTACGAGCAGTACTTC.